This is a list of T cell receptor beta chains from one sample in a study of cytomegalovirus exposure and HLA in healthy donors. Method: immunoSEQ multiplex PCR; TCRdb's copy keeps in-frame clones and lacks some. The sample consists of approximately 200,000 clones, 85% to 90% of them appearing once. The specimen sequenced was PBMCs. The receptor set was obtained from a woman aged 18-30 years in good health and CMV-seronegative. The CDR3 runs from the conserved cysteine through the conserved F or W. Each record gives: J gene, clone size, D gene, V gene, CDR3 DNA, CDR3 protein. D genes are given only for firm matches. Expanded clones are given a class, and other clones once, few, many or no size at all.

>TRBJ2-7|once|NA|TRBV28
TGTGCCAGCAGTTTAGGCCAGGGAAAGCAGTACTTC
CASSLGQGKQYF
>TRBJ1-1|NA|NA|TRBV5-1
TGCGCCAGCAGCTCGTGGGGGGGAGCGAACACTGAAGCTTTCTTT
CASSSWGGANTEAFF
>TRBJ1-2|NA|TRBD1|TRBV27
TGTGCCAGCAGCTTAACCGGGACAGGGGGCTATGGCTACACCTTC
CASSLTGTGGYGYTF
>TRBJ1-5|few|NA|TRBV2
TGTGCCAGCAGTGTAGAGGGAGGGTTAAGCAATCAGCCCCAGCATTTT
CASSVEGGLSNQPQHF
>TRBJ1-1|NA|TRBD1|TRBV7-9
TGTGCCAGCAGGGCACAGGGGACTGAAGCTTTCTTT
CASRAQGTEAFF
>TRBJ2-2|NA|TRBD2|TRBV4-1
TGCGCCAGCACCCAGGGTGGGAGCGGGACTGACACCGGGGAGCTGTTTTTT
CASTQGGSGTDTGELFF
>TRBJ2-2|NA|TRBD2|TRBV9
TGTGCCAGCAGCGTAGCACTAGCGGGCCCGAAGCTGTTTTTT
CASSVALAGPKLFF
>TRBJ1-2|NA|TRBD1|TRBV29-1
TGCAGCGTCTGGACAGGGGAAGGGGAGGGCTACACCTTC
CSVWTGEGEGYTF
>TRBJ1-1|NA|TRBD1|TRBV7-9
TGTGCCAGCAGCTCCCGGGACAGGGACCTGAACACTGAAGCTTTCTTT
CASSSRDRDLNTEAFF
>TRBJ1-1|NA|NA|TRBV2
TGTGCCAGCAGTGAACCGGGGTGGAACACTGAAGCTTTCTTT
CASSEPGWNTEAFF
>TRBJ2-5|NA|NA|TRBV19
TGTGCCAGTAGCCCCCTCCGCCTAGCTGGCGAGACCCAGTACTTC
CASSPLRLAGETQYF
>TRBJ2-2|NA|NA|TRBV29-1
TGCAGCGCCGAGGAGGGGGGGCTGGACGGGGAGCTGTTTTTT
CSAEEGGLDGELFF
>TRBJ1-2|once|TRBD1|TRBV25-1
TGTGCCAGCAGTCCCCCGACAGGGATGGATTCTGGCTACACCTTC
CASSPPTGMDSGYTF
>TRBJ2-7|NA|TRBD1|TRBV27
TGTGCCAGCAAAAGACAGGGGATTGATGCGGCGAACACCTACGAGCAGTACTTC
CASKRQGIDAANTYEQYF
>TRBJ2-7|NA|NA|TRBV18
TGTGCCAGCTCACCTCCGAGCTCCTACGAGCAGTACTTC
CASSPPSSYEQYF
>TRBJ2-5|NA|TRBD1|TRBV7-6
TGTGCCAGCAGCCCCGGACAGGGCCAAGAGACCCAGTACTTC
CASSPGQGQETQYF
>TRBJ2-1|NA|TRBD2|TRBV11-3
TGTGCCAGCAGCTTAAGCAACCTAGCGGGAGCAGGGGGCAATGAGCAGTTCTTC
CASSLSNLAGAGGNEQFF
>TRBJ2-1|NA|NA|TRBV15
TGTGCCACCAGCAGAGATCAGGGTTATGAGCAGTTCTTC
CATSRDQGYEQFF
>TRBJ2-5|NA|TRBD2|TRBV27
TGTGCCAGCAGTTTAAGGCCGCGGGAGGATGGGGAGACCCAGTACTTC
CASSLRPREDGETQYF
>TRBJ2-1|NA|TRBD2|TRBV19
TGTGCCAGTAGGTCCAGCTGGGCGGGAGGGTACAATGAGCAGTTCTTC
CASRSSWAGGYNEQFF
>TRBJ1-2|NA|TRBD1|TRBV28
TGTGCCAGCAGTTTAGGGACAGCTCACTATGGCTACACCTTC
CASSLGTAHYGYTF
>TRBJ1-3|NA|NA|TRBV2
TGTGCCAGCACGAGTTCCGGGGTCAGTTTGGGCGGAAACACCATATATTTT
CASTSSGVSLGGNTIYF
>TRBJ2-7|NA|NA|TRBV6-1
TGTGCCAGCAGTGAAGGGTATCAGGAGGGGTACGAGCAGTACTTC
CASSEGYQEGYEQYF
>TRBJ2-1|few|NA|TRBV19
TGTGCCAGTAGTATAGCGAGCTCCTACAATGAGCAGTTCTTC
CASSIASSYNEQFF
>TRBJ1-4|NA|NA|TRBV7-2
TGTGCCAGCAGCTTAGGCGGTACAACTAATGAAAAACTGTTTTTT
CASSLGGTTNEKLFF
>TRBJ1-5|NA|NA|TRBV5-4
TGTGCCAGCAGCGCGGGGCCCAATCAGCCCCAGCATTTT
CASSAGPNQPQHF
>TRBJ1-4|NA|TRBD1|TRBV4-2
TGTGCCAGCAGCCCCGAACCCGGGACAGGCGACCCAACTAATGAAAAACTGTTTTTT
CASSPEPGTGDPTNEKLFF
>TRBJ1-5|NA|TRBD1|TRBV27
TGTGCCAGCAGGTCAGGGGGCCAAATGAATAGTCAGCCCCAGCATTTT
CASRSGGQMNSQPQHF
>TRBJ2-2|NA|NA|TRBV6-5
TGTGCCAGCAGTGCACAGGGTTGGGAGCTGTTTTTT
CASSAQGWELFF
>TRBJ2-1|NA|TRBD2|TRBV5-1
TGCGCCAGCAGCTTGGAGCCTAGCGGGAGACGTGAGCAGTTCTTC
CASSLEPSGRREQFF
>TRBJ2-1|NA|NA|TRBV12-5
TGTGCTAGTGGTTTGATTATACCGGGACTTGGGATTAATGAGCAGTTCTTC
CASGLIIPGLGINEQFF
>TRBJ1-4|NA|NA|TRBV11-3
TGTGCCAGCTCCAAAGGGGCGGACGAAAAACTGTTTTTT
CASSKGADEKLFF
>TRBJ2-2|once|NA|TRBV30
TGTGCCTGGCAGGACACCGGGGAGCTGTTTTTT
CAWQDTGELFF
>TRBJ1-1|NA|NA|TRBV28
TGTGCCAGCAGTTCTCCCTTGGGGGGGCTGAACACTGAAGCTTTCTTT
CASSSPLGGLNTEAFF
>TRBJ1-3|NA|NA|TRBV28
TGTGCCAGCAGTTTCGGACGGAGGATCTCTGGAAACACCATATATTTT
CASSFGRRISGNTIYF
>TRBJ2-2|NA|TRBD2|TRBV11-2
TGTGCCAGCAGCTTAGGTTGGACTAGCGGGTCGAACACCGGGGAGCTGTTTTTT
CASSLGWTSGSNTGELFF
>TRBJ1-1|NA|TRBD1|TRBV7-9
TGTGCCAGCAGCTTGCAAATAACAGGGGAGGACACTGAAGCTTTCTTT
CASSLQITGEDTEAFF
>TRBJ2-7|NA|TRBD1|TRBV7-2
TGTGCCAGCAGCCGACGCCACGACAGGGGTGAGAGGTACGAGCAGTACTTC
CASSRRHDRGERYEQYF
>TRBJ2-7|NA|NA|TRBV7-6
TGTGCCAGCAGCTTTTATGTATCCTACGAGCAGTACTTC
CASSFYVSYEQYF
>TRBJ2-7|NA|TRBD2|TRBV27
TGTGCCAGCAGTCCCGGGGGAGGGGTGTCCTACGAGCAGTACTTC
CASSPGGGVSYEQYF
>TRBJ2-1|NA|NA|TRBV2
TGTGCCAGCAGACACAGGTTAAGGGCGGACAATGAGCAGTTCTTC
CASRHRLRADNEQFF
>TRBJ2-7|NA|TRBD2|TRBV4-1
TGTGCCAGCAGCCAGGGACTAGCGGGCTCCTACGAGCAGTACTTC
CASSQGLAGSYEQYF
>TRBJ2-2|NA|NA|TRBV4-1
TGCGCCAGCAGTAGGGGAACCACCGGGGAGCTGTTTTTT
CASSRGTTGELFF
>TRBJ2-5|NA|TRBD1|TRBV7-2
TGTGCCAGCAGCTACACCGACGGACAGGGAAAAGAGACCCAGTACTTC
CASSYTDGQGKETQYF